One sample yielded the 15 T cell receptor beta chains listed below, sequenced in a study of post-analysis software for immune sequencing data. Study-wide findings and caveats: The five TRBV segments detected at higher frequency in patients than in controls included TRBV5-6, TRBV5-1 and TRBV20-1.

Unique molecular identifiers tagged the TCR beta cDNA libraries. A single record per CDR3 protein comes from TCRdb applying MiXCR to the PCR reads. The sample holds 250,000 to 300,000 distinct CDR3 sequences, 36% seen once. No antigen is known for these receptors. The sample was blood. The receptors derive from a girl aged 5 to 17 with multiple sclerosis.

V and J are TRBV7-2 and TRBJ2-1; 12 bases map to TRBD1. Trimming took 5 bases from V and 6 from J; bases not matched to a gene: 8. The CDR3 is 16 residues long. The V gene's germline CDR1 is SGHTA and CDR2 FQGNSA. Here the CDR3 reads CASSPAGQGASNEQFF. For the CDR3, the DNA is TGTGCCAGCAGCCCGGCGGGACAGGGGGCCTCCAATGAGCAGTTCTTC. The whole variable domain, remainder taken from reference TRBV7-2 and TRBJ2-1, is GAGVSQSPSNKVTEKGKDVELRCDPISGHTALYWYRQSLGQGLEFLIYFQGNSAPDKSGLPSDRFSAERTGGSVSTLTIQRTQQEDSAVYLCASSPAGQGASNEQFFGPGTRLTVL.

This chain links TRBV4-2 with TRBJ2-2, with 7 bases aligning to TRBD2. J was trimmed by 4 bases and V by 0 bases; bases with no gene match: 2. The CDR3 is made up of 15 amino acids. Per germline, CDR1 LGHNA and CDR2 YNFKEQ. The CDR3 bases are TGTGCCAGCAGCCAAGAAGGCGGGAGCACCGGGGAGCTGTTTTTT. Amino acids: CASSQEGGSTGELFF.

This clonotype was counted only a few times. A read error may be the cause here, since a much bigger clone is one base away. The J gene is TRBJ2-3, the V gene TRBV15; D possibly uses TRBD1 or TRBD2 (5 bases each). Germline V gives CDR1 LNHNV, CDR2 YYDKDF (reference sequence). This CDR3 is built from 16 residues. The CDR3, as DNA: TGTGCCCCCAGCAGAGGGGTCATAGGATCCGGAGATACGCAGTATTTT. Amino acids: CAPSRGVIGSGDTQYF.

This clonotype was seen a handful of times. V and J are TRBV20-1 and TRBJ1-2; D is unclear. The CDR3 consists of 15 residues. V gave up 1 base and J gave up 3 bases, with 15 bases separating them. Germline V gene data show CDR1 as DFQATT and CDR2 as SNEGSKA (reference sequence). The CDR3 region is CSARGIDLGDYGYTF. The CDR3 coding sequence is TGCAGTGCTAGAGGGATCGACCTCGGGGACTATGGCTACACCTTC.

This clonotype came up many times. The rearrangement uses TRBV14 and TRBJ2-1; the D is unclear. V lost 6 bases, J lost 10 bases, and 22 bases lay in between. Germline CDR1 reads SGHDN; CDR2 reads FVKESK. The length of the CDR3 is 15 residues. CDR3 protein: CASSPRAKTESEQFF. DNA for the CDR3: TGTGCCAGCAGTCCAAGGGCGAAAACTGAAAGCGAGCAGTTCTTC.

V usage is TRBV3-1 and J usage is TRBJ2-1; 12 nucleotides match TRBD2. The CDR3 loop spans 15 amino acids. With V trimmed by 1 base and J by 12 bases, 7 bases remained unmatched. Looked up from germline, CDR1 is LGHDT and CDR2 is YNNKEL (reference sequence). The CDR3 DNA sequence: TGTGCCAGCAGCCAAGCACTAGCGGGAGGAAGCGGGCAGTTCTTC. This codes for CASSQALAGGSGQFF.

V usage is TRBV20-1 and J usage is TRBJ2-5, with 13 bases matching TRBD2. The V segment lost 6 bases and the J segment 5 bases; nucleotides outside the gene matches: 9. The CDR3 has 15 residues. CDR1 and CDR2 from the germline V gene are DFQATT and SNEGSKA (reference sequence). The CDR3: CSASGTSGNWETQYF. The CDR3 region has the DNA TGCAGTGCCTCCGGGACTAGCGGGAACTGGGAGACCCAGTACTTC.

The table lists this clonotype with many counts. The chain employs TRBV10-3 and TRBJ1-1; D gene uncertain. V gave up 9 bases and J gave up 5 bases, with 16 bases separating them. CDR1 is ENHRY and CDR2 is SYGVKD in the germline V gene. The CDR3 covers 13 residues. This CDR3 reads CAIGLEGWTEAFF. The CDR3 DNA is TGTGCCATAGGGCTGGAAGGTTGGACTGAAGCTTTCTTT.

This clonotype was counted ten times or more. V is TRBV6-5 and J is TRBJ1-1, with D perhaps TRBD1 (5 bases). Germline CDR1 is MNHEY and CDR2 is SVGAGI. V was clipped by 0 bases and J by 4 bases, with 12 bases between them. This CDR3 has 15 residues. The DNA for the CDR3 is TGTGCCAGCAGTTACTCTTTGGGGGTGGGCACTGAAGCTTTCTTT. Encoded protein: CASSYSLGVGTEAFF.

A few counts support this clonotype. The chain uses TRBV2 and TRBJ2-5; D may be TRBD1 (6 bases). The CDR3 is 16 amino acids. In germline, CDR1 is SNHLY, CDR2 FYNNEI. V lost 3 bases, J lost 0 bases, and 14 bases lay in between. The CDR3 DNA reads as TGTGCCAGCAGTGATAGGACAGACACCTACCAAGAGACCCAGTACTTC. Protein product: CASSDRTDTYQETQYF.

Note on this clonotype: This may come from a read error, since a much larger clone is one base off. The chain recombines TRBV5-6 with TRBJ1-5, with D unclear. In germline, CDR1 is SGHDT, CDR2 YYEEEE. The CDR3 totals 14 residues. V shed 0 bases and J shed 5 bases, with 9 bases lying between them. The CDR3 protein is CASSLGHIDQPQHF. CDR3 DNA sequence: TGTGCCAGCAGCTTGGGGCATATCGATCAGCCCCAGCATTTT. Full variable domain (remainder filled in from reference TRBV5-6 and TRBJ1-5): DAGVTQSPTHLIKTRGQQVTLRCSPKSGHDTVSWYQQALGQGPQFIFQYYEEEERQRGNFPDRFSGHQFPNYSSELNVNALLLGDSALYLCASSLGHIDQPQHFGDGTRLSIL.

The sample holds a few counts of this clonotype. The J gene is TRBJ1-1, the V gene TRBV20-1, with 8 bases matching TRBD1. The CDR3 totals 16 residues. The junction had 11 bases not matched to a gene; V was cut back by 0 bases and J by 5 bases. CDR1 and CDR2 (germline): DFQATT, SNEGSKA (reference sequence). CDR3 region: CSARDRRQQGGTEAFF. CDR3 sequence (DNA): TGCAGTGCTAGAGATAGACGGCAACAGGGGGGGACTGAAGCTTTCTTT.

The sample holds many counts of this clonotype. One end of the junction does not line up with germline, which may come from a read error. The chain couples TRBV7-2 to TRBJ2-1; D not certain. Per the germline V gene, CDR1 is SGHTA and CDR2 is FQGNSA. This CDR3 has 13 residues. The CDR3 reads CASSLETYNEQFF. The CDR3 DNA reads TGCGCCAGCAGCTTGGAGACCTACAATGAGCAGTTCTTC. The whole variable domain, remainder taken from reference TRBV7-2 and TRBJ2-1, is GAGVSQSPSNKVTEKGKDVELRCDPISGHTALYWYRQSLGQGLEFLIYFQGNSAPDKSGLPSDRFSAERTGGSVSTLTIQRTQQEDSAVYLCASSLETYNEQFFGPGTRLTVL.

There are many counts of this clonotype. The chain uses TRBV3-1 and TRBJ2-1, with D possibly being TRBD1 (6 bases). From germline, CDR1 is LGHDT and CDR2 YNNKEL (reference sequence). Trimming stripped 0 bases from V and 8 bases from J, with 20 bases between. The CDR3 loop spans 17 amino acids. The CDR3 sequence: CASSQDALGAEWDEQFF. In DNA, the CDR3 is TGTGCCAGCAGCCAAGATGCCCTGGGGGCCGAGTGGGATGAGCAGTTCTTC.

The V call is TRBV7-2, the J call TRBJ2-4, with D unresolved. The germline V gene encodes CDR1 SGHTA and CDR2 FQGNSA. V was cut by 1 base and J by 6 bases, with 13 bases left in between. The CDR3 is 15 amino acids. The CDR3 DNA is TGTGCCAGCAGCTTAGGCGGCAGCGCCGGAAACATTCAGTACTTC. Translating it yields CASSLGGSAGNIQYF.